Below are 25 T cell receptor beta chains sequenced from a single sample in a study of regulatory T cells in long-lasting Graves disease. Time point indicated: newly diagnosed GD, antithyroid drugs for less than 3 months. Extracted RNA from PBMCs served as the source of the TCR library. Researchers made TCR beta libraries by using iRepertoire HTBI primers and running Arm-PCR on CDR3 regions. Using its own MiXCR run on the multiplex PCR reads, TCRdb lists one record per CDR3 protein. The data contain more than 400,000 distinct CDR3 sequences, over 15% of them singletons. These data were also reused for a study on T cells in Graves' hyperthyroidism and ophthalmopathy.

The sample in question was peripheral blood mononuclear cells (PBMCs), obtained at new diagnosis, from a patient treated with antithyroid drugs. These receptors were taken from a woman aged 25 to 39 with Graves disease.

This clonotype showed up many times. This chain joins TRBV3-1 and TRBJ2-3; a weak D match, TRBD1 (6 bases). The CDR3 spans 16 residues. Germline V gene lookup returns CDR1 LGHDT and CDR2 YNNKEL (reference sequence). The V end lost 1 base, the J end lost 6 bases, and 17 bases lay between the germline ends. As DNA, the CDR3 is TGTGCCAGCAGCCAAGTTCAACAGGGAATCTCGGATACGCAGTATTTT. Protein product: CASSQVQQGISDTQYF.

There are many counts of this clonotype. The rearrangement joins TRBV28 to TRBJ2-2, with 9 bases identical to TRBD2. The CDR3 totals 21 residues. The germline V gene encodes CDR1 MDHEN and CDR2 SYDVKM. With 4 bases clipped from V and 6 bases from J, the junction kept 24 bases outside the gene matches. The CDR3: CASSSATMSAGREREAGELFF. The CDR3 bases are TGTGCCAGCAGTTCAGCGACGATGTCGGCAGGGAGGGAGCGGGAGGCCGGGGAGCTGTTTTTT.

This clonotype has ten or more counts. In DNA form, the CDR3 reads TGTGCCAGCAGCTTAATGTTAGCGGGAGGTTACTACGAGCAGTACTTC. This encodes CASSLMLAGGYYEQYF. The V call is TRBV7-2, the J call TRBJ2-7; 10 bases match TRBD2. V gave up 2 bases and J gave up 3 bases; unmatched junction bases: 7. The CDR3 runs 16 residues. Germline values: CDR1 SGHTA, CDR2 FQGNSA.

This clonotype was detected ten times or more. The genes are TRBV18 and TRBJ1-2; D unclear. The ends were cut back, 4 bases at V and 8 bases at J, with 20 bases in the middle. The CDR3 length is 15 residues. Germline V CDR1 and CDR2: KGHSH, LQKENI. The CDR3 is CASSLPSTPVEGYTF. In DNA form, the CDR3 reads TGTGCCAGCTCACTTCCCTCGACACCCGTCGAAGGCTACACCTTC. Together with reference TRBV18 and TRBJ1-2, the CDR3 gives the full variable domain: NAGVMQNPRHLVRRRGQEARLRCSPMKGHSHVYWYRQLPEEGLKFMVYLQKENIIDESGMPKERFSAEFPKEGPSILRIQQVVRGDSAAYFCASSLPSTPVEGYTFGSGTRLTVV.

In this sample, this clonotype turned up many times. The chain uses TRBV12-3 or TRBV12-4 and TRBJ1-2, with D unresolved. The CDR3 has 13 amino acids. V lost 2 bases, J lost 2 bases, and 6 bases lay in between. DNA for the CDR3: TGTGCCAGCAGTTTAAGTACAAACTATGGCTACACCTTC. Encoded protein: CASSLSTNYGYTF.

This clonotype showed up many times. The chain has TRBV7-2 and TRBJ1-2; 10 positions match TRBD1. The germline V gene has CDR1 SGHTA and CDR2 FQGNSA. Unmatched junction bases numbered 4, after V lost 5 bases and J lost 4 bases. CDR3 size: 14 residues. The CDR3 here is CASSARTGGYGYTF. The CDR3 region has the DNA TGTGCCAGCAGCGCCCGGACAGGGGGCTATGGCTACACCTTC.

The chain employs TRBV28 and TRBJ1-2; D remains unclear. V was shortened by 5 bases and J by 2 bases, with 12 bases between the two germline ends. The CDR3 has 14 residues. Germline V gives CDR1 MDHEN, CDR2 SYDVKM. The CDR3 here is CASSIAGANYGYTF. CDR3 in DNA: TGTGCCAGCAGTATAGCAGGCGCCAACTATGGCTACACCTTC.

This clonotype was seen repeatedly, ten times or more. V is TRBV27 and J is TRBJ1-6; unclear D gene. With 2 bases removed from V and 10 bases from J, the gap between germline ends came to 12 bases. This CDR3 has 14 residues. Germline V gene lookup returns CDR1 MNHEY and CDR2 SMNVEV (reference sequence). In DNA form, the CDR3 reads TGTGCCAGCAGTTTACTCGGATTAGAGTCACCCCTCCACTTT. Its protein is CASSLLGLESPLHF.

This clonotype has a handful of counts. The gene calls are TRBV10-3 and TRBJ2-2; 8 bases line up with TRBD1. V shed 2 bases, J shed 3 bases, and the junction held 2 bases outside the gene matches. The V gene's germline CDR1 is ENHRY and CDR2 SYGVKD. The CDR3 extends over 15 amino acids. The CDR3 sequence: CAISEQGAYTGELFF. CDR3 coding DNA: TGTGCCATCAGTGAGCAGGGGGCATACACCGGGGAGCTGTTTTTT.

The genes are TRBV28 and TRBJ1-1, with no clear D. CDR1 is MDHEN, CDR2 SYDVKM, per germline. With 5 bases removed from V and 6 bases from J, the gap between germline ends came to 13 bases. This CDR3 is built from 13 residues. DNA for the CDR3: TGTGCCAGCAGTCAAGACGTTGGCTCTGAAGCTTTCTTT. Translating it yields CASSQDVGSEAFF.

This clonotype has just a few counts. This sequence joins TRBV12-3 or TRBV12-4 and TRBJ2-1; a weak D match, TRBD2 (5 bases). This CDR3 comprises 14 residues. The germline V and J ends were trimmed by 7 bases and 8 bases, with 18 bases remaining between them. CDR3 residues: CASKATPGSDEQFF. Here the CDR3 DNA reads TGTGCCAGCAAGGCTACGCCGGGGTCTGATGAGCAGTTCTTC.

This clonotype was observed many times. The CDR3 is CASSLNGGEQFF. CDR3 nucleotides: TGCGCCAGCAGCTTAAACGGGGGTGAGCAGTTCTTC. This rearrangement joins TRBV5-1 to TRBJ2-1; D is perhaps TRBD2 (6 bases). The CDR3 has 12 amino acids. V was pared by 2 bases and J by 9 bases, with 9 bases between. The germline CDR1 and CDR2 sequences are SGHRS and YFSETQ. Looking up the rest from reference TRBV5-1 and TRBJ2-1 gives the full variable domain: KAGVTQTPRYLIKTRGQQVTLSCSPISGHRSVSWYQQTPGQGLQFLFEYFSETQRNKGNFPGRFSGRQFSNSRSEMNVSTLELGDSALYLCASSLNGGEQFFGPGTRLTVL.

This clonotype has ten or more counts. This chain links TRBV7-8 with TRBJ2-7; 9 bases fit TRBD1. In germline, CDR1 is SGHVS, CDR2 FQNEAQ. Germline trimming cut 5 bases from V and 4 bases from J; bases unmatched to any gene: 9. The CDR3 length is 15 residues. CDR3 sequence (DNA): TGTGCCAGCAGCCGGACAGGGGCCCTGGGGTACGAGCAGTACTTC. The encoded protein is CASSRTGALGYEQYF.

This clonotype has ten or more counts. V and J are TRBV20-1 and TRBJ2-7, with D perhaps given as TRBD1 or TRBD2 (5 bases each). Germline CDR1 is DFQATT and CDR2 is SNEGSKA (reference sequence). The CDR3 covers 15 residues. Deletions cut 1 base from V and 0 bases from J, with 13 bases between. CDR3 sequence reads: CSARGYGDGSYEQYF. Written as DNA, the CDR3 is TGCAGTGCTAGAGGTTATGGGGACGGCTCCTACGAGCAGTACTTC.

This clonotype was recorded at least ten times. The chain carries TRBV6-5 and TRBJ1-5; no clear D gene. V gave up 3 bases and J gave up 9 bases, with 12 bases separating them. Germline CDR1 is MNHEY and CDR2 is SVGAGI. The CDR3 contains 13 residues. Written as DNA, the CDR3 is TGTGCCAGCAGTTATAACGAGGGTCTGCCCCAGCATTTT. Translation gives CASSYNEGLPQHF.

A word on this clonotype: The likely explanation is a read error, given a far larger clone one base away. The conserved phenylalanine or tryptophan is not found at the CDR3 terminus, so this likely reflects a read error. The chain recombines TRBV11-2 with TRBJ2-5; unclear D gene. The DNA end is more similar to TRBJ2-1, so the J call may be wrong. This CDR3 contains 14 residues. Germline V gene data show CDR1 as SGHAT and CDR2 as FQNNGV. The CDR3 DNA reads as TGTGCCAGCAGCCCCTCCGCTGTAATCGGCCAGCAGTTCTCC. This sequence encodes CASSPSAVIGQQFS.

This clonotype was seen at least ten times. This chain connects TRBV11-2 to TRBJ2-7; D call uncertain. Germline lookup yields CDR1 SGHAT and CDR2 FQNNGV. The CDR3 runs to 14 residues. V lost 5 bases and J lost 7, with 18 bases in between. Here the CDR3 DNA reads TGTGCCAGCAGCCTGCGGAGACAATCGTGGGAGCAGTACTTC. Residues: CASSLRRQSWEQYF.

J is TRBJ2-1 and V is TRBV20-1; D is undetermined. Germline-derived CDR1 and CDR2 are DFQATT and SNEGSKA (reference sequence). The V end lost 3 bases, the J end lost 4 bases, and 10 bases lay between the germline ends. The CDR3 totals 13 residues. CDR3 sequence: CSASLELYNEQFF. CDR3 DNA sequence: TGCAGTGCTAGTTTGGAACTATACAATGAGCAGTTCTTC.

Details on this clonotype: Its ends do not fully match the called genes, so a read error is possible. The gene calls are TRBV2 and TRBJ2-1; D possibly corresponds to TRBD2 (6 bases). Germline CDR1 is SNHLY and CDR2 is FYNNEI. The CDR3 is 14 amino acids. The CDR3 region is CASSEVGLSNEQFF. CDR3 sequence (DNA): TGTGCCAGCAGTGAAGTGGGACTCTCCAATGAACAGTTCTTC.

The table lists this clonotype with many counts. In DNA, the CDR3 is TGTGCCAGCAGCATACGACAGGGGGCGAACACCGGGGAGCTGTTTTTT. It is translated as CASSIRQGANTGELFF. The rearrangement links TRBV11-3 to TRBJ2-2, with 9 nucleotides matching TRBD1. CDR1 and CDR2 (germline): SGHNT, YENEEA. This CDR3 spans 16 amino acids. The V and J ends lost 5 bases and 0 bases, in that order; junction bases with no gene match: 4.

This clonotype was recorded at least ten times. The chain joins TRBV29-1 to TRBJ1-1, with a weak D call TRBD1 (6 bases). The CDR3 runs to 11 residues. The germline V gene has CDR1 SQVTM and CDR2 ANQGSEA. V dropped 4 bases and J dropped 11 bases, with 14 bases sitting between them. CDR3 region: CSVVVQGTAFF. DNA of the CDR3: TGCAGCGTTGTCGTCCAGGGGACGGCTTTCTTT.

This clonotype has just a few counts. The chain has TRBV28 and TRBJ2-1, with a weak D call TRBD2 (5 bases). CDR1 and CDR2 from the germline V gene are MDHEN and SYDVKM. Deletions cut 1 base from V and 8 bases from J, with 21 bases between. The CDR3 contains 17 residues. Here the CDR3 DNA reads TGTGCCAGCAGTTTATCTTCCGAGCGGAGTACGAGCGATGAGCAGTTCTTC. Its translation: CASSLSSERSTSDEQFF.

This clonotype was seen many times. CDR3 DNA sequence: TGTGCCAGCAGAGCCGGAGGAGGGGGTCAGCAAGAGACCCAGTACTTC. This sequence encodes CASRAGGGGQQETQYF. The chain uses TRBV28 and TRBJ2-5; D is perhaps TRBD1 or TRBD2 (6 bases each). The V gene's germline CDR1 is MDHEN and CDR2 SYDVKM. CDR3 size: 16 residues. Trimming removed 6 bases from V and 2 bases from J, with 19 bases in between.

This clonotype was seen ten or more times. The chain couples TRBV9 to TRBJ1-5; 10 nucleotides match TRBD1. There are 16 residues in the CDR3. The V and J ends lost 2 bases and 3 bases, in that order; junction bases with no gene match: 5. Germline-derived CDR1 and CDR2 are SGDLS and YYNGEE. The CDR3 region has the DNA TGTGCCAGCAGCGTCCGACAGGGGGCCCACAATCAGCCCCAGCATTTT. Translating it yields CASSVRQGAHNQPQHF.

This clonotype was counted many times. The chain links TRBV6-1 to TRBJ1-1, with 10 bases fitting TRBD1. This CDR3 is 14 amino acids long. The V gene's germline CDR1 is MNHNS and CDR2 SASEGT. V shed 5 bases and J 5 bases; nucleotides not matched to a gene: 5. Here the CDR3 DNA reads TGTGCCAGCAGTCGGGACAGGGGAGGAACTGAAGCTTTCTTT. Amino acids: CASSRDRGGTEAFF.